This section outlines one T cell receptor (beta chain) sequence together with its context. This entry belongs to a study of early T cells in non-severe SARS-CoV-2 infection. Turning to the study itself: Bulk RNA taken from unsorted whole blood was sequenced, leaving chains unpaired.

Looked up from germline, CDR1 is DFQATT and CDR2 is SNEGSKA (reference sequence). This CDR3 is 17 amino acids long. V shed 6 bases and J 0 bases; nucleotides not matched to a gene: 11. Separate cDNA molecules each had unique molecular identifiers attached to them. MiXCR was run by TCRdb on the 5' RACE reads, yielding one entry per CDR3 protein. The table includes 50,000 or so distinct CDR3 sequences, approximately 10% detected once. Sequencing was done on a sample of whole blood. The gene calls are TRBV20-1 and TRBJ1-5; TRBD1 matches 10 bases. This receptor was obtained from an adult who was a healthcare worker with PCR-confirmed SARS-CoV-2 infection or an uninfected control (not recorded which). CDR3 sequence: CSAEGDRGVYSNQPQHF. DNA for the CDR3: TGCAGTGCAGAGGGGGACAGGGGCGTTTATAGCAATCAGCCCCAGCATTTT.